This T cell receptor beta chain was captured by sequencing in a study of blood T cell repertoires in COVID-19. Whole-study context: Researchers got acute and convalescent COVID-19 samples from the United States, Italy and Spain. PBMCs, B-cell-depleted T cells, or T cells were the source of the cDNA or gDNA that made up the material.

Per the original data handling: Quantification of nucleated cells was approximated via reference gene primer amplification. Assay used: immunoSEQ multiplex PCR; TCRdb lists only in-frame clones, some missing. The V and J calls and the clone size are those of that table, but D and trimming were determined from the DNA. The sample carries more than 80,000 clones, 88% recorded once. This CDR3 has 15 amino acids. Germline-derived CDR1 and CDR2 are SGHAT and FQNNGV. The V and J ends lost 4 bases and 9 bases, in that order; junction bases with no gene match: 9. Sequenced: peripheral blood. The source is a man at least 80 years old with acute or convalescent COVID-19. The gene calls are TRBV11-2 and TRBJ2-1, with 10 bases aligning to TRBD2. CDR3 nucleotides: TGTGCCAGCAGCTCCGGCAGCGGGGGGGCCGCTGAGCAGTTCTTC. Its translation is CASSSGSGGAAEQFF.